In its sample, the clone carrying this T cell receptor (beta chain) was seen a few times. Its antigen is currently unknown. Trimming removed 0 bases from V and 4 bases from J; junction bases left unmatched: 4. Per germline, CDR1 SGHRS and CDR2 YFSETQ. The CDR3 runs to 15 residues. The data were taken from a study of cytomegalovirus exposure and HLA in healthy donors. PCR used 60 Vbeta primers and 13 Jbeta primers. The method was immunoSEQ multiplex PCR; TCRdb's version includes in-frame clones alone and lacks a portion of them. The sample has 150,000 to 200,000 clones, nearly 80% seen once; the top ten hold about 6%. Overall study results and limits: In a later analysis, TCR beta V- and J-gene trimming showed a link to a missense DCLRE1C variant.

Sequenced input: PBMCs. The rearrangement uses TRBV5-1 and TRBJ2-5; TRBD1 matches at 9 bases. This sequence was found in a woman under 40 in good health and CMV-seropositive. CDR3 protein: CASSLGDRGVETQYF. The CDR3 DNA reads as TGCGCCAGCAGCTTGGGCGACAGGGGGGTAGAGACCCAGTACTTC.